What follows are 5 T cell receptor beta chains derived from one specimen sequenced in a study of T cells in Graves' hyperthyroidism and ophthalmopathy. TCR beta CDR3 regions were amplified from RNA. HTBI primers were the set used in a first-round RT-PCR of the TCR CDR3. In TCRdb, the multiplex PCR reads were re-called with MiXCR into one record per CDR3 protein. The data show fewer than 450,000 distinct CDR3 sequences, with about a sixth seen just once and 34% held by the top ten. The sample was blood. These receptors all stem from a woman in her 30s with Graves' hyperthyroidism that later progressed to Graves' ophthalmopathy.

This clonotype was seen repeatedly, ten times or more. The genes are TRBV15 and TRBJ2-1; D is uncertain. From germline, CDR1 is LNHNV and CDR2 YYDKDF (reference sequence). Trimming stripped 1 base from V and 8 bases from J, with 12 bases between. This CDR3 region has 14 residues. CDR3 sequence: CATSRGAGLHEQFF. CDR3 DNA: TGTGCCACCAGCAGAGGGGCAGGTTTGCATGAGCAGTTCTTC.

This clonotype was recorded many times. This chain links TRBV29-1 with TRBJ2-7; no clear D gene. Germline CDR1 reads SQVTM; CDR2 reads ANQGSEA. V was clipped by 2 bases and J by 9 bases, with 17 bases between them. This CDR3 contains 13 residues. The CDR3 is CSVEMDPGDGQYF. DNA for the CDR3: TGCAGCGTTGAAATGGATCCAGGTGATGGGCAGTACTTC.

This clonotype was observed at least ten times. The V gene is TRBV10-2, the J gene TRBJ2-3; 12 positions match TRBD2. Germline trimming cut 8 bases from V and 3 bases from J; bases unmatched to any gene: 0. Germline CDR1 reads WSHSY; CDR2 reads SAAADI. CDR3 length: 13 amino acids. CDR3 in DNA: TGCGCCAGCGGACTAGCGGGGACAGATACGCAGTATTTT. As protein: CASGLAGTDTQYF.

This chain links TRBV6-1 with TRBJ1-4, with D maybe TRBD1 (6 bases). The CDR3 sequence is 17 residues long. Germline V lookup: CDR1 MNHNS, CDR2 SASEGT. V lost 7 bases to trimming and J lost 7 bases, with 25 bases between them. CDR3 sequence reads: CASTPVAVWGAGEKLFF. For the CDR3, the DNA is TGTGCCAGCACTCCCGTCGCCGTCTGGGGGGCGGGTGAAAAACTGTTTTTT.

The rearrangement joins TRBV12-3 or TRBV12-4 to TRBJ1-2; 9 nucleotides line up with TRBD1. Trimming cost V 7 bases and J 5 bases; bases outside gene matches: 5. The CDR3 spans 13 residues. As DNA, the CDR3 is TGTGCCAGCACACCGGGACAGGGTTATGGCTACACCTTC. Encoded protein: CASTPGQGYGYTF.